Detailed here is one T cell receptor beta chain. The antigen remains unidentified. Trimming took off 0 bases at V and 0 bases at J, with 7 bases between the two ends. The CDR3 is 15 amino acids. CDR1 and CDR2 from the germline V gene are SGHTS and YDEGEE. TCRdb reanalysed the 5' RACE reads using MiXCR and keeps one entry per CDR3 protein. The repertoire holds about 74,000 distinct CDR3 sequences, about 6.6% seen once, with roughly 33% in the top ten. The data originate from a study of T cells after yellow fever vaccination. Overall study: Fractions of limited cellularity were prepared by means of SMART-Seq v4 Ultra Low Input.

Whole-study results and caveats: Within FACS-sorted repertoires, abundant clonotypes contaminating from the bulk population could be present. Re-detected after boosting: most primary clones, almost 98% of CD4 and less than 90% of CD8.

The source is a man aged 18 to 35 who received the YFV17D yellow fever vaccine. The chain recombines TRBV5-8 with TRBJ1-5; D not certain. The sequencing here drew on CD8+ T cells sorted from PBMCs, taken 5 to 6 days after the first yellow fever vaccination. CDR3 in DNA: TGTGCCAGCAGCTTGGGACTCACTAGCAATCAGCCCCAGCATTTT. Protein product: CASSLGLTSNQPQHF.